The T cell receptor (beta chain) under discussion was sequenced for a study of blood T cell repertoires in COVID-19. For the study at large: Sites across the United States, Italy and Spain contributed samples from acute and convalescent COVID-19. Sources were T cells, B-cell-depleted T cells, or PBMCs; the material itself was cDNA or gDNA.

Trimming took 6 bases from V and 1 from J; bases not matched to a gene: 1. The length of the CDR3 is 14 residues. Per germline, CDR1 KGHSH and CDR2 LQKENI. Authors' data handling: From reference gene primer amplification, estimates of nucleated cell counts were derived. Sequencing was performed with immunoSEQ multiplex PCR; in TCRdb, only in-frame clones are kept and a portion is missing. Clone size and V and J calls were adopted from that table, with D and trimming inferred from the DNA. The sample holds 170,000 or so clones; roughly 83% are singletons and the top ten take 13% to 15%. The receptor comes from a man younger than 35 with active or convalescent COVID-19. This chain links TRBV18 with TRBJ1-4; 8 bases agree with TRBD1. The sequenced sample consisted of peripheral blood. CDR3 amino acids: CASSGTGTNEKLFF. The DNA of the CDR3 is TGTGCCAGCTCTGGGACAGGAACTAATGAAAAACTGTTTTTT.